The TCR beta chain under discussion was sequenced for a study of spatial heterogeneity in lung cancer (dated by TCRdb to between 2018 and 2021). Study-wide context: More beta-chain than alpha-chain transcripts were consistently detected, likely reflecting higher beta-chain transcript abundance. TCR transcript counts in tumor regions correlated strongly with a T cell transcriptional module score from matched bulk RNA-seq. In the raw uncorrected reads, each unique combination of TCR and UMI appeared on average more than ten times. In non-small cell lung cancer, the study made a quantitative comparison of TCR alpha and beta repertoires among multiple tumor regions, matched nontumor lung and blood. The study linked features of the TCR repertoire to counts of nonsynonymous mutations, which were determined by whole-exome sequencing of tumor tissue. Both alpha and beta chains were TCR-sequenced in samples taken at surgery, namely 220 tumor regions, under 80 matched nontumor lung samples and over 55 PBMC samples.

This clonotype is categorized as large (0.1 to 1%). The clone's antigen remains unknown. The sample holds no much larger clone one base away, and base qualities are not on file. Receptor libraries were prepared by 5' RACE. The listed sequencing device is NextSeq 500. The TCR library protocol attached a unique molecular identifier to each TCR cDNA molecule to allow correction of PCR and sequencing errors. The study's processing was this. Decombinator tools were used for TCR identification, UMI-based error correction and CDR3 extraction. Expanded TCRs were defined as those above a frequency of 2 per 1,000, corresponding to the top 1% of the tumor frequency distribution. Expanded tumor TCRs were classed as regional if statistically deemed absent (corrected P<0.05) from at least one tumor region, otherwise ubiquitous. Renyi diversity was calculated using the R vegan package after each repertoire was subsampled 100 times to 5,000 TCRs. CDR3 similarity networks were constructed using string-kernel similarity of amino acid triplets, with links drawn between CDR3s whose pairwise similarity was above 0.82. TCRdb took the public reads, trimmed them with fastp at Q25, ran MiXCR for clone calling and kept in-frame beta chains. Rows with one shared CDR3 protein collapse into an entry with the most common genes and DNA. The V and J calls follow TCRdb's processing rather than the paper's. A total of 12,000 to 15,000 distinct CDR3 sequences appear in this sample, under 8% of them only once. 7% to 10% of the sample comes from the top ten.

What the research found in general, with its limitations: Counts of ubiquitous and regional expanded TCRs were found to correlate with counts of ubiquitous and regional nonsynonymous mutations, respectively. Confirming at a functional level the hypothesis that regional TCRs recognize regional mutations was considered to require additional single-cell paired TCR alpha and beta sequencing. The tumor nonsynonymous mutation count correlated with the number of expanded alpha and beta TCRs within the tumor. TCR-seq was estimated to cover only roughly 6.8% of tumor T cells for alpha chains and roughly 14% for beta chains.

Interpreted using the paper, the time point label stands for: sample taken at primary tumor resection. The donors were 60 to 80 patients from the lung TRACERx cohort who had early-stage, untreated non-small cell lung cancer. Without any cell sorting, TCR sequencing was performed on whole RNA extracted either from tumor and nontumor lung tissue or from cryopreserved PBMC samples. Only patients for whom sufficient RNA was available from at least two tumor regions were selected for TCR sequencing. Before being selected, tumor and adjacent nontumor lung specimens were reviewed by a lung pathologist. Trimming removed 6 bases from V and 3 bases from J, leaving 11 bases between the germline ends. The germline V gene gives CDR1 as MNHEY and CDR2 as SVGEGT. Measured from the cysteine to the phenylalanine, the CDR3 is 14 residues long. Only the CDR3 DNA stays, 42 bases, in frame from base 1.

This TCR came from a male donor with early-stage non-small cell lung cancer. Sequencing was performed on lung tumor tissue, taken at surgery. The V and J genes are TRBV6-2 or TRBV6-3 and TRBJ2-2; tentative D gene TRBD1, with 5 bases matching. CDR3 protein: CASSRDRYTGELFF. The DNA reads as follows: TGTGCCAGCAGCCGTGACAGATACACCGGGGAGCTGTTTTTT.